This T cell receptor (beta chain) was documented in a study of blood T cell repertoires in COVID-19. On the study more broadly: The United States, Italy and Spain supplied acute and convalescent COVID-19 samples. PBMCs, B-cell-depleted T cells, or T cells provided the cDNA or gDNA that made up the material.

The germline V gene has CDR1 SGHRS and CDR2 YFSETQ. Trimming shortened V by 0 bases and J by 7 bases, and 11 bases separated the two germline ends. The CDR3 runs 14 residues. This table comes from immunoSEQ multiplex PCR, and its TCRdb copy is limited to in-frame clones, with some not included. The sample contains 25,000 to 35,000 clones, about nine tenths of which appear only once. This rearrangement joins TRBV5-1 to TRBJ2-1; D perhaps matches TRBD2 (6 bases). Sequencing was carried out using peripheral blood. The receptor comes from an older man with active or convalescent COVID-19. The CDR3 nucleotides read TGCGCCAGCAGCTTGGCTCGTAGCGGAAATGAGCAGTTCTTC. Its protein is CASSLARSGNEQFF. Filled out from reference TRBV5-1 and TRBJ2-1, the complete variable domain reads KAGVTQTPRYLIKTRGQQVTLSCSPISGHRSVSWYQQTPGQGLQFLFEYFSETQRNKGNFPGRFSGRQFSNSRSEMNVSTLELGDSALYLCASSLARSGNEQFFGPGTRLTVL.